Each of the 5 T cell receptor beta chains below was sequenced from the same sample in a study of spatial heterogeneity in lung cancer (dated by TCRdb to between 2018 and 2021). Explained via the paper, the time point label denotes: blood at routine non-recurrence follow-up after resection. The method was 5' RACE. The reads were generated on a NextSeq 500. TCRdb reprocessed the public reads (quality trimming at Q25 with fastp, clone calling with MiXCR) and kept in-frame beta chains. Every CDR3 protein is listed once, alongside the most common genes and DNA of its rows. The sample data list over 70,000 distinct CDR3 sequences, and 8% to 9.5% of these were observed just once. Under 2.5% of the sample belongs to the ten largest clones. The sequences come from PBMCs, collected at follow-up. All receptors come from a female donor with early-stage non-small cell lung cancer.

This chain uses TRBV27 with TRBJ2-7, with unresolved D. The CDR3 runs 12 residues. Germline V gene sequence: CDR1 MNHEY, CDR2 SMNVEV (reference sequence). V was trimmed by 5 bases and J by 6 bases, leaving 11 bases between them. The CDR3 coding sequence is TGTGCCAGCAGTCCCCGTGCCGGCGAGCAGTACTTC. This codes for CASSPRAGEQYF.

This clonotype came up many times. J is TRBJ1-1 and V is TRBV7-2; tentatively, D is TRBD1 (5 bases). Trimming removed 4 bases at V and 0 bases at J, with 12 bases between. CDR1 and CDR2 from the germline V gene are SGHTA and FQGNSA. The CDR3 totals 15 residues. CDR3 in amino acids: CASSSLGAMNTEAFF. CDR3 nucleotides: TGTGCCAGCAGCTCCCTTGGGGCCATGAACACTGAAGCTTTCTTT. The full variable domain, with the rest looked up from reference TRBV7-2 and TRBJ1-1, is GAGVSQSPSNKVTEKGKDVELRCDPISGHTALYWYRQSLGQGLEFLIYFQGNSAPDKSGLPSDRFSAERTGGSVSTLTIQRTQQEDSAVYLCASSSLGAMNTEAFFGQGTRLTVV.

The table lists this clonotype with many counts. CDR3 coding DNA: TGTGCCAGCAGTTTAGGGGGCGGAACCTACGAGCAGTACTTC. This gives the protein CASSLGGGTYEQYF. This sequence joins TRBV27 and TRBJ2-7; possibly TRBD1 for D (6 bases). Germline V gene data show CDR1 as MNHEY and CDR2 as SMNVEV (reference sequence). This CDR3 region has 14 residues. Trimming shortened V by 2 bases and J by 2 bases, and 10 bases separated the two germline ends.

This clonotype has ten or more counts. The chain joins TRBV12-3 or TRBV12-4 to TRBJ1-5; D is unresolved. CDR3 length equals 13 residues. V was trimmed by 8 bases and J by 0 bases, leaving 8 bases between them. CDR3 coding DNA: TGTGCCAGCGGGGTCAATAGCAATCAGCCCCAGCATTTT. Amino acids: CASGVNSNQPQHF.

The V gene is TRBV9, the J gene TRBJ1-1; no firm D call. Trimming removed 0 bases at V and 4 bases at J, with 10 bases between. This CDR3 region has 14 residues. CDR1 is SGDLS, CDR2 YYNGEE, per germline. The CDR3 protein is CASSVEVEGTEAFF. CDR3 nucleotides: TGTGCCAGCAGCGTAGAGGTGGAAGGCACTGAAGCTTTCTTT.